The 13 T cell receptor beta chains in this list originate from one sample, sequenced in a study of CD8+ T cells in alopecia areata. Treatment reported: oral pan-JAK inhibitor, 5-10 mg twice daily. Isolated RNA was reverse transcribed into cDNA used as the sequencing template. The data were produced by immunoSEQ multiplex PCR, yet TCRdb's version contains in-frame clones alone and is incomplete. Of about 210,000 clones in the sample, about 50% are singletons; the top ten hold around 1.5%. Material: CD4+ T cells sorted from blood, obtained at week 4, from a patient treated with tofacitinib. The receptors shown here come from a human donor with alopecia areata.

This chain connects TRBV30 to TRBJ1-1, with no clear D. Germline lookup yields CDR1 GTSNPN and CDR2 SVGIG (reference sequence). V gave up 0 bases and J gave up 0 bases, with 8 bases separating them. The CDR3 length is 14 residues. The CDR3 here is CAWSVGRVNTEAFF. The DNA of the CDR3 is TGTGCCTGGAGTGTTGGACGGGTGAACACTGAAGCTTTCTTT. Full variable domain (missing parts from reference TRBV30 and TRBJ1-1): SQTIHQWPATLVQPVGSPLSLECTVEGTSNPNLYWYRQAAGRGLQLLFYSVGIGQISSEVPQNLSASRPQDRQFILSSKKLLLSDSGFYLCAWSVGRVNTEAFFGQGTRLTVV.

This clone was detected a few times. The rearrangement links TRBV7-3 to TRBJ2-2, with 11 bases that match TRBD2. The V gene end was trimmed by 5 bases and the J gene end by 4 bases; junction bases not matched to a gene: 6. The CDR3 sequence is 16 residues long. CDR1 SGHTA and CDR2 FQGTGA come from the germline V gene. The CDR3 here is CASSMLAGGPTGELFF. The CDR3 nucleotides read TGTGCCAGCAGCATGCTAGCGGGGGGCCCCACCGGGGAGCTGTTTTTT.

This chain links TRBV30 with TRBJ2-7; D is unresolved. The germline V gene has CDR1 GTSNPN and CDR2 SVGIG (reference sequence). The CDR3 is made up of 12 amino acids. Trimming left V 0 bases short and J 3 bases short, with 6 bases between. The CDR3 sequence: CAWSVKGYEQYF. CDR3 nucleotide sequence: TGTGCCTGGAGTGTAAAGGGCTACGAGCAGTACTTC.

This clone was counted a few times. V gene TRBV29-1 combines with J gene TRBJ2-7, with TRBD1 as a possible D gene (5 bases). The CDR3 sequence is 13 residues long. V was clipped by 0 bases and J by 7 bases, with 13 bases between them. Germline V CDR1 and CDR2: SQVTM, ANQGSEA. In nucleotides, the CDR3 is TGCAGCGTTGAAGATCTTCCAGGGCCAGAGCAGTACTTC. Protein sequence: CSVEDLPGPEQYF.

This clone was observed once. This chain's CDR3 is CSVSPGVQRDTEAFF. In DNA, the CDR3 is TGCAGCGTATCGCCAGGGGTTCAGAGGGACACTGAAGCTTTCTTT. V gene TRBV29-1 combines with J gene TRBJ1-1, with D perhaps matching TRBD1 (6 bases). Deletions cut 6 bases from V and 3 bases from J, with 20 bases between. In germline, CDR1 is SQVTM, CDR2 ANQGSEA. The CDR3 has 15 residues.

A remark on this clone: This specimen includes other DNA sequences encoding the same CDR3. The J gene is TRBJ1-1, the V gene TRBV30; no definite D call. Germline values: CDR1 GTSNPN, CDR2 SVGIG (reference sequence). The germline V and J ends were trimmed by 0 bases and 3 bases, with 8 bases remaining between them. This CDR3 is built from 13 residues. CDR3 bases: TGTGCCTGGAGTGTACGGGTCGACACTGAAGCTTTCTTT. Protein product: CAWSVRVDTEAFF.

The CDR3 spells CASSFGQGQETQYF. In DNA form, the CDR3 reads TGTGCCAGCAGCTTTGGACAGGGCCAAGAGACCCAGTACTTC. The V and J genes are TRBV7-6 and TRBJ2-5, with 8 bases that match TRBD1. The germline CDR1 and CDR2 sequences are SGHVS and FNYEAQ. J lost 1 base, V lost 3 bases, and 1 base had no gene match. The CDR3 is 14 amino acids.

The chain carries TRBV14 and TRBJ1-4, with a weak D call TRBD1 (5 bases). The germline V gene encodes CDR1 SGHDN and CDR2 FVKESK. The CDR3 covers 11 residues. V lost 2 bases and J 10 bases, leaving 5 bases between the germline ends. This CDR3 is CASSQRGKLFF. The DNA of the CDR3 is TGTGCCAGCAGCCAAAGGGGAAAACTGTTTTTT.

The V call is TRBV27, the J call TRBJ2-3, with D hard to call. The CDR3 has 14 residues. The V gene lost 7 bases and the J gene lost 2 bases, with 13 bases spanning the gap. Germline V gives CDR1 MNHEY, CDR2 SMNVEV (reference sequence). For the CDR3, the DNA is TGTGCCAGCACGCTGACGGAATACACAGATACGCAGTATTTT. Its protein product is CASTLTEYTDTQYF.

The chain is built from TRBV6-5 and TRBJ1-2, with 11 bases lining up with TRBD1. Trimming removed 5 bases from V and 8 bases from J; junction bases left unmatched: 1. This CDR3 has 12 amino acids. Germline V gene sequence: CDR1 MNHEY, CDR2 SVGAGI. CDR3 DNA: TGTGCCAGCAGTCGGACAGGGGGCGGCTACACCTTC. Protein sequence: CASSRTGGGYTF.

The chain combines TRBV20-1 with TRBJ2-1, with D maybe TRBD1 (6 bases). Germline CDR1 and CDR2: DFQATT and SNEGSKA (reference sequence). This CDR3 is 11 amino acids long. V was pared by 4 bases and J by 10 bases, with 11 bases between. CDR3 amino acids: CSATDRNEQFF. The CDR3 DNA reads as TGCAGTGCTACCGACAGGAACGAGCAGTTCTTC.

The chain links TRBV12-5 to TRBJ2-7; D gene uncertain. The V and J ends lost 1 base and 6 bases respectively, with 7 bases between them. This CDR3 is 12 amino acids long. CDR1 LGHNT and CDR2 FRNRAP come from the germline V gene. CDR3 protein: CASGLEDTEQYF. The DNA for the CDR3 is TGTGCTAGTGGTTTGGAAGACACCGAGCAGTACTTC.

The rearrangement uses TRBV30 and TRBJ2-1; TRBD2 matches 11 bases. Germline assignment: CDR1 GTSNPN and CDR2 SVGIG (reference sequence). The V gene end was trimmed by 1 base and the J gene end by 4 bases; junction bases not matched to a gene: 9. This CDR3 has 17 residues. CDR3 coding DNA: TGTGCCTGGAGTGCCCTCCTAGCGGGGGGTCCTTACAATGAGCAGTTCTTC. Protein: CAWSALLAGGPYNEQFF.